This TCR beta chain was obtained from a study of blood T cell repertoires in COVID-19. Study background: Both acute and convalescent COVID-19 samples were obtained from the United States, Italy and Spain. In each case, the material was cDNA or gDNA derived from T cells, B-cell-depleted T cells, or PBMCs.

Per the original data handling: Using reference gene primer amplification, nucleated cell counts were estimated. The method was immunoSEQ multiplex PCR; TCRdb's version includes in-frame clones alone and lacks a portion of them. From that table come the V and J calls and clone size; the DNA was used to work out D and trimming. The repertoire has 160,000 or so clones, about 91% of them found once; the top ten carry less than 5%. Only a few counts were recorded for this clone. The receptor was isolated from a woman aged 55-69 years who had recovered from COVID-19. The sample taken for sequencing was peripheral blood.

CDR3 DNA sequence: TGTGCCAGCAGCTTGGCGGGACAGACTAATCAGCCCCAGCATTTT. Translation: CASSLAGQTNQPQHF. The chain carries TRBV5-6 and TRBJ1-5; 7 bases fit TRBD1. The CDR3 loop spans 15 amino acids. Trimming took 0 bases from V and 4 from J; bases not matched to a gene: 4. Germline V gives CDR1 SGHDT, CDR2 YYEEEE.